This TCR beta chain appears in the sequencing data of a study of CD4 T cells in relation to SARS-CoV-2 and coronaviruses. Before the COVID-19 pandemic, during about 2010-2018, CD4+ T cells were taken from unexposed donors. CD4+ T cells were isolated from the cells after more than 8 days of culture. Clones were read by immunoSEQ multiplex PCR, and TCRdb kept only the in-frame ones, dropping some. The data show 15,000 to 20,000 clones, about 80% seen once. As to this clone: What it binds is not known.

V dropped 3 bases and J dropped 7 bases, with 9 bases sitting between them. The CDR3 has 12 residues. This receptor was identified in a human donor in good health. Sequencing was carried out using CD4+ T cells from PBMCs, cultured in vitro. This chain uses TRBV12-3 or TRBV12-4 with TRBJ1-1; D ambiguous. The CDR3 DNA is TGTGCCAGCAGTTTTAAAGGGTTTGAAGCTTTCTTT. Translating it yields CASSFKGFEAFF.